Following are 28 T cell receptor beta chains from one sample sequenced in a study of T cell responses to AZD1222 COVID-19 vaccine. The data were produced by immunoSEQ multiplex PCR, yet TCRdb's version contains in-frame clones alone and is incomplete. The data contain fewer than 55,000 clones, roughly 87% of them singletons. The specimen comprised peripheral blood, sampled 28 days after the second AZD1222 dose. These receptors were obtained from an adult who received the AZD1222 COVID-19 vaccine.

J is TRBJ2-7 and V is TRBV4-2; 10 bases are a match to TRBD1. This CDR3 has 16 residues. Germline values: CDR1 LGHNA, CDR2 YNFKEQ. The V and J ends lost 3 bases and 5 bases, in that order; junction bases with no gene match: 10. The CDR3: CASSHPPGQGPHEQYF. CDR3 DNA: TGTGCCAGCAGCCATCCACCGGGACAGGGGCCCCACGAGCAGTACTTC.

The chain recombines TRBV5-8 with TRBJ1-2; D not certain. V was pared by 4 bases and J by 8 bases, with 21 bases between. This CDR3 spans 15 amino acids. Germline-derived CDR1 and CDR2 are SGHTS and YDEGEE. CDR3 sequence (DNA): TGTGCCAGCAGCGGCGGGTCTGGGTTGAGCGGCGGCTACACCTTC. It translates to CASSGGSGLSGGYTF.

The V gene is TRBV20-1, the J gene TRBJ2-5, with 9 bases matching TRBD1. This CDR3 is built from 14 residues. After removal of 3 bases from V and 4 bases from J, the junction contained 6 bases not matched to a gene. Germline lookup yields CDR1 DFQATT and CDR2 SNEGSKA (reference sequence). The chain's CDR3 is CSASGRTGAETQYF. The CDR3 nucleotides are TGCAGTGCTAGTGGCAGGACAGGGGCAGAGACCCAGTACTTC.

In its sample, this clone was seen once. The chain links TRBV5-1 to TRBJ1-1; the D gene is possibly TRBD1 (6 bases). Germline V gene lookup returns CDR1 SGHRS and CDR2 YFSETQ. V was shortened by 4 bases and J by 1 base, with 14 bases between the two germline ends. CDR3 length equals 15 residues. The DNA of the CDR3 is TGCGCCAGCAGCCCCGCGGGGGCGAGGAACACTGAAGCTTTCTTT. Amino acid sequence: CASSPAGARNTEAFF.

This chain links TRBV15 with TRBJ2-1; D is unresolved. The V end lost 4 bases, the J end lost 5 bases, and 6 bases lay between the germline ends. Germline V lookup: CDR1 LNHNV, CDR2 YYDKDF (reference sequence). CDR3 length: 12 amino acids. CDR3 DNA: TGTGCCACCAGCATAAGGGACAATGAGCAGTTCTTC. This encodes CATSIRDNEQFF.

CDR3 DNA sequence: TGTGCCAGCAGCTTAGTTGGCAGGGGGTTGACGGGCTACACCTTC. Amino acids: CASSLVGRGLTGYTF. The V call is TRBV7-2, the J call TRBJ1-2; 7 nucleotides match TRBD1. Per germline, CDR1 SGHTA and CDR2 FQGNSA. The CDR3 runs to 15 residues. With 1 base clipped from V and 8 bases from J, the junction kept 10 bases outside the gene matches.

The gene calls are TRBV4-3 and TRBJ1-5, with D perhaps TRBD1 (6 bases). Looked up from germline, CDR1 is LGHNA and CDR2 is YSLEER. The CDR3 consists of 16 residues. Trimming removed 3 bases at V and 3 bases at J, with 15 bases between. The CDR3 coding sequence is TGCGCCAGCAGCCATCCCGGGACATTTTCCAATCAGCCCCAGCATTTT. This encodes CASSHPGTFSNQPQHF.

The rearrangement uses TRBV30 and TRBJ1-1; D is undetermined. Germline CDR1 is GTSNPN and CDR2 is SVGIG (reference sequence). The ends were cut back, 3 bases at V and 6 bases at J, with 14 bases in the middle. This CDR3 spans 13 amino acids. CDR3 DNA sequence: TGTGCCTGGAGCAGGTCCCAAATGGCTGAAGCTTTCTTT. It is translated as CAWSRSQMAEAFF.

This clone was observed once. The rearrangement joins TRBV6-5 to TRBJ1-2, with 8 bases identical to TRBD1. The V and J ends lost 5 bases and 8 bases, in that order; junction bases with no gene match: 13. The length of the CDR3 is 15 residues. In germline, CDR1 is MNHEY, CDR2 SVGAGI. The CDR3 here is CASSQRFWTGNGYTF. In DNA form, the CDR3 reads TGTGCCAGCAGTCAGCGATTCTGGACAGGGAACGGCTACACCTTC.

The V and J genes are TRBV11-2 and TRBJ2-7; no reliable D call. The CDR3 covers 16 residues. Germline lookup yields CDR1 SGHAT and CDR2 FQNNGV. Trimming left V 3 bases short and J 3 bases short, with 18 bases between. For the CDR3, the DNA is TGTGCCAGCAGCTTTGTGATCGCACAACCAGGCTACGAGCAGTACTTC. This sequence encodes CASSFVIAQPGYEQYF.

The rearrangement uses TRBV7-2 and TRBJ1-3, with no clear D. Germline V gene lookup returns CDR1 SGHTA and CDR2 FQGNSA. The CDR3 loop spans 13 amino acids. V lost 0 bases to trimming and J lost 4 bases, with 4 bases between them. CDR3: CASSLAQGNTIYF. The CDR3 DNA is TGTGCCAGCAGCTTAGCACAGGGAAACACCATATATTTT.

V is TRBV5-1 and J is TRBJ2-3; a possible D gene is TRBD1 (7 bases). The CDR3 is 15 residues long. V was cut by 2 bases and J by 4 bases, with 14 bases left in between. Germline V gives CDR1 SGHRS, CDR2 YFSETQ. In DNA, the CDR3 is TGCGCCAGCAGCTTCCAGGGGGGCTCTCCAGATACGCAGTATTTT. This gives the protein CASSFQGGSPDTQYF.

The rearrangement links TRBV25-1 to TRBJ1-2, with a tentative D call TRBD1 (6 bases). This CDR3 contains 13 residues. Deletions cut 3 bases from V and 4 bases from J, with 9 bases between. CDR1 is MGHDK and CDR2 is SYGVNS in the germline V gene. CDR3 sequence: CASSETGLYGYTF. CDR3 DNA sequence: TGTGCCAGCAGTGAGACAGGCCTCTATGGCTACACCTTC.

V and J are TRBV2 and TRBJ1-2; D is uncertain. CDR1 is SNHLY, CDR2 FYNNEI, per germline. V lost 2 bases and J 5 bases, leaving 15 bases between the germline ends. This CDR3 is built from 15 residues. CDR3 sequence: CASSENSALGYGYTF. The CDR3 DNA reads TGTGCCAGCAGTGAAAACAGCGCCCTGGGGTATGGCTACACCTTC.

V gene TRBV5-4 combines with J gene TRBJ1-2, with unresolved D. This CDR3 region has 13 residues. Germline CDR1 SGHNT, CDR2 YYREEE (reference sequence). V lost 4 bases and J 0 bases, leaving 7 bases between the germline ends. The CDR3 DNA reads as TGTGCCAGCAGCCACGTAACTAACTATGGCTACACCTTC. Translating it yields CASSHVTNYGYTF. The complete variable domain, with remaining parts taken from reference TRBV5-4 and TRBJ1-2, reads ETGVTQSPTHLIKTRGQQVTLRCSSQSGHNTVSWYQQALGQGPQFIFQYYREEENGRGNFPPRFSGLQFPNYSSELNVNALELDDSALYLCASSHVTNYGYTFGSGTRLTVV.

V and J are TRBV12-3 or TRBV12-4 and TRBJ1-1, with D hard to call. V was clipped by 3 bases and J by 9 bases, with 8 bases between them. CDR3 length equals 11 residues. The CDR3 here is CASSFESKAFF. The CDR3 region has the DNA TGTGCCAGCAGTTTCGAGTCCAAAGCTTTCTTT.

The chain recombines TRBV2 with TRBJ1-2; 7 bases match TRBD1. CDR3 length: 14 residues. Germline CDR1 and CDR2: SNHLY and FYNNEI. V gave up 7 bases and J gave up 4 bases; unmatched junction bases: 9. This CDR3 is CASIERGLGYGYTF. The CDR3, as DNA: TGTGCCAGCATCGAGAGGGGGCTAGGCTATGGCTACACCTTC.

The V and J genes are TRBV5-4 and TRBJ1-2; TRBD1 aligns across 10 bases. Germline assignment: CDR1 SGHNT and CDR2 YYREEE (reference sequence). CDR3 length: 15 residues. V shed 6 bases and J 2 bases; nucleotides not matched to a gene: 7. The CDR3 region has the DNA TGTGCCAGCACCCTAGTGGGACAGGGGAACTATGGCTACACCTTC. Translating it yields CASTLVGQGNYGYTF.

The V and J genes are TRBV15 and TRBJ2-3; 7 positions agree with TRBD2. Germline lookup yields CDR1 LNHNV and CDR2 YYDKDF (reference sequence). The CDR3 totals 12 residues. Germline trimming cut 8 bases from V and 1 base from J; bases unmatched to any gene: 0. DNA of the CDR3: TGTGCCACCGCGGGGGGCACAGATACGCAGTATTTT. Protein product: CATAGGTDTQYF.

J is TRBJ2-2 and V is TRBV5-1; no definite D call. The CDR3 has 13 residues. Germline V gene sequence: CDR1 SGHRS, CDR2 YFSETQ. Trimming took 0 bases from V and 8 from J, leaving 8 bases between them. DNA of the CDR3: TGCGCCAGCAGCTTGGCCGCAGTTGGGGAGCTGTTTTTT. Translated, it gives CASSLAAVGELFF. Full variable domain (remainder filled in from reference TRBV5-1 and TRBJ2-2): KAGVTQTPRYLIKTRGQQVTLSCSPISGHRSVSWYQQTPGQGLQFLFEYFSETQRNKGNFPGRFSGRQFSNSRSEMNVSTLELGDSALYLCASSLAAVGELFFGEGSRLTVL.

J is TRBJ2-1 and V is TRBV7-2; TRBD2 agrees at 11 bases. The trim removed 2 bases at V and 4 bases at J, leaving 4 bases unmatched. Germline V gene data show CDR1 as SGHTA and CDR2 as FQGNSA. The CDR3 totals 16 residues. The CDR3 region has the DNA TGTGCCAGCAGCTTACAGGCTAGCGGGGGGTACAATGAGCAGTTCTTC. It specifies CASSLQASGGYNEQFF. Variable domain in full (rest from reference TRBV7-2 and TRBJ2-1): GAGVSQSPSNKVTEKGKDVELRCDPISGHTALYWYRQSLGQGLEFLIYFQGNSAPDKSGLPSDRFSAERTGGSVSTLTIQRTQQEDSAVYLCASSLQASGGYNEQFFGPGTRLTVL.

The chain employs TRBV7-9 and TRBJ2-2; D tentatively reads TRBD1 or TRBD2 (5 bases each). The germline V and J ends were trimmed by 4 bases and 0 bases, with 15 bases remaining between them. Germline V lookup: CDR1 SEHNR, CDR2 FQNEAQ (reference sequence). The CDR3 runs 17 residues. The CDR3 loop is CASSSDLGRTNTGELFF. DNA for the CDR3: TGTGCCAGCAGCTCGGACCTGGGACGGACGAACACCGGGGAGCTGTTTTTT.

This clone showed up just once. V is TRBV4-2 and J is TRBJ1-1; 10 bases align to TRBD1. The CDR3 totals 15 residues. V gave up 0 bases and J gave up 6 bases; unmatched junction bases: 4. Germline CDR1 is LGHNA and CDR2 is YNFKEQ. As DNA, the CDR3 is TGTGCCAGCAGCCAAGAGACAGGGGGCCAACCTGAAGCTTTCTTT. As protein: CASSQETGGQPEAFF.

This clone was detected a few times. CDR3 bases: TGTGCCAGCAGCTTAGATCCAGGGAGTAATTCACCCCTCCACTTT. Its protein is CASSLDPGSNSPLHF. The chain recombines TRBV7-6 with TRBJ1-6, with D tentatively TRBD1 (5 bases). CDR3 length: 15 amino acids. Germline V gene data show CDR1 as SGHVS and CDR2 as FNYEAQ. V gave up 1 base and J gave up 6 bases, with 10 bases separating them.

The V call is TRBV10-3, the J call TRBJ1-5; D gene unclear. This CDR3 is built from 13 residues. The V gene's germline CDR1 is ENHRY and CDR2 SYGVKD. The V and J ends lost 8 bases and 4 bases respectively, with 12 bases between them. CDR3 residues: CAISPAGNQPQHF. In nucleotides, the CDR3 is TGTGCCATCTCCCCTGCGGGGAATCAGCCCCAGCATTTT.

V usage is TRBV29-1 and J usage is TRBJ1-2; possible D gene TRBD1, 6 bases. Between the trimmed V and J ends, which lost 4 bases and 5 bases, there was a span of 20 bases. This CDR3 spans 15 amino acids. Germline CDR1 reads SQVTM; CDR2 reads ANQGSEA. The CDR3 loop is CSVGETGNWVYGYTF. The CDR3 DNA follows: TGCAGCGTTGGAGAGACAGGCAACTGGGTTTATGGCTACACCTTC.

V is TRBV7-8 and J is TRBJ1-1; no reliable D call. The CDR3 is made up of 14 amino acids. Between the trimmed V and J ends, which lost 1 base and 4 bases, there was a span of 10 bases. Germline lookup yields CDR1 SGHVS and CDR2 FQNEAQ. CDR3 in DNA: TGTGCCAGCAGCTTAGTAAACAGTGGCACTGAAGCTTTCTTT. Its translation: CASSLVNSGTEAFF.

This clone was found once. This chain uses TRBV2 with TRBJ2-2; D gene unclear. The CDR3 is 13 residues long. V lost 8 bases, J lost 7 bases, and 14 bases lay in between. Looked up from germline, CDR1 is SNHLY and CDR2 is FYNNEI. CDR3: CASGSESGGELFF. For the CDR3, the DNA is TGTGCCAGCGGTTCGGAGTCGGGCGGGGAGCTGTTTTTT.